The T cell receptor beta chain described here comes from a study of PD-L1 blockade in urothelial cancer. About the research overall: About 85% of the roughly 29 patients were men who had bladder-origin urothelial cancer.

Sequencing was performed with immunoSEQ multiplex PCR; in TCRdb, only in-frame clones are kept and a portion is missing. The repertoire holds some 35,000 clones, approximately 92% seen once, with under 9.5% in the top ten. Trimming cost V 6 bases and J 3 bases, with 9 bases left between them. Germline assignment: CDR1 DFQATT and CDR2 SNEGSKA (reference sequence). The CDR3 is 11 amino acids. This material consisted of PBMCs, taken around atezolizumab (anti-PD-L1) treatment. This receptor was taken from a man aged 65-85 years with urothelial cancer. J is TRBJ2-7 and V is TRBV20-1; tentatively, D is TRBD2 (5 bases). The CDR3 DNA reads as TGCAGTGCCCAACTAGACTACGAGCAGTACTTC. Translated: CSAQLDYEQYF.